This entry lists 23 T cell receptor beta chains sequenced from one sample in a study of spatial heterogeneity in lung cancer. These receptors lack a known antigen. Findings and caveats of the study: Higher tumor mutation counts went along with higher counts of expanded intratumoral alpha and beta TCRs.

Time point: sample taken at primary tumor resection. TCRdb itself ran the 5' RACE reads through MiXCR, one entry per CDR3 protein. This table holds 8,500 to 10,000 distinct CDR3 sequences, approximately 8% found once. This sample comprised lung tumor tissue, obtained at surgery. The receptors come from a male donor with early-stage non-small cell lung cancer.

This clonotype came up a few times. The chain combines TRBV5-4 with TRBJ2-5, with 9 positions matching TRBD2. Germline loops: CDR1 SGHNT, CDR2 YYREEE (reference sequence). V was clipped by 0 bases and J by 2 bases; unmatched bases: 5. The CDR3 has 16 residues. The DNA for the CDR3 is TGTGCCAGCAGCTTGGGGGCTAGCGGGGCGCAAGAGACCCAGTACTTC. It is translated as CASSLGASGAQETQYF.

This clonotype showed up many times. The chain couples TRBV20-1 to TRBJ2-2; tentatively, D is TRBD1 (6 bases). V lost 8 bases and J 6 bases, leaving 16 bases between the germline ends. The CDR3 contains 13 residues. Looked up from germline, CDR1 is DFQATT and CDR2 is SNEGSKA (reference sequence). CDR3 in DNA: TGCAGTTCCCAGGGGCGGTCTGCCGGGGAGCTGTTTTTT. Protein sequence: CSSQGRSAGELFF.

This clonotype was seen a few times. The rearrangement joins TRBV7-2 to TRBJ2-3; D may correspond to TRBD1 or TRBD2 (5 bases each). This CDR3 contains 11 residues. Trimming took 4 bases from V and 6 from J, leaving 5 bases between them. Germline V gene sequence: CDR1 SGHTA, CDR2 FQGNSA. The CDR3 DNA is TGTGCCAGCAGCTGGGGGGATACGCAGTATTTT. Translated: CASSWGDTQYF.

Within the sample, this clonotype is medium-sized. The chain carries TRBV7-9 and TRBJ2-3; D remains ambiguous. The CDR3 extends over 14 amino acids. The V gene lost 2 bases and the J gene lost 5 bases, with 11 bases spanning the gap. Germline-derived CDR1 and CDR2 are SEHNR and FQNEAQ (reference sequence). The DNA of the CDR3 is TGTGCCAGCAGCTTAAAGGTGGGCAGAGATACGCAGTATTTT. It codes for CASSLKVGRDTQYF.

This clonotype is medium-sized (0.01 to 0.1%) within its sample. The chain carries TRBV12-2 and TRBJ1-1; TRBD1 is the table's D call and was not checked against the DNA. TRBV12-2 is assigned pseudogene status. This CDR3 is 14 amino acids long. The CDR3 reads CASRLGAVTTEAFF. As DNA, the CDR3 is TGTGCAAGTCGCTTAGGGGCGGTTACGACTGAAGCTTTCTTT.

V gene TRBV10-3 combines with J gene TRBJ2-7, with 9 nucleotides matching TRBD2. J lost 2 bases, V lost 7 bases, and 9 bases had no gene match. The CDR3 runs 15 residues. The germline CDR1 and CDR2 sequences are ENHRY and SYGVKD. CDR3 sequence reads: CAITRGSGGAYEQYF. CDR3 bases: TGTGCCATCACCCGGGGTAGCGGGGGTGCCTACGAGCAGTACTTC.

This clonotype was seen repeatedly, ten times or more. The chain has TRBV7-9 and TRBJ1-1; no definite D call. The CDR3 totals 13 residues. Germline assignment: CDR1 SEHNR and CDR2 FQNEAQ (reference sequence). V was pared by 5 bases and J by 1 base, with 8 bases between. The CDR3 coding sequence is TGTGCCAGCAGCCTGCCTCCGAACACTGAAGCTTTCTTT. It codes for CASSLPPNTEAFF.

The sample holds many counts of this clonotype. The rearrangement links TRBV6-5 to TRBJ2-2; D is perhaps TRBD1 or TRBD2 (5 bases each). Germline V gene data show CDR1 as MNHEY and CDR2 as SVGAGI. Trimming removed 2 bases from V and 5 bases from J, with 9 bases in between. This CDR3 is built from 14 residues. CDR3 bases: TGTGCCAGCAGTTACCAGGGAGTAACCGGGGAGCTGTTTTTT. It yields the protein CASSYQGVTGELFF.

This clonotype has a count of ten or more. V usage is TRBV27 and J usage is TRBJ2-7; D remains ambiguous. CDR1 is MNHEY, CDR2 SMNVEV, per germline (reference sequence). The V gene lost 1 base and the J gene lost 2 bases, with 12 bases spanning the gap. The CDR3 has 15 residues. The CDR3 reads CASSLYRPTAYEQYF. The CDR3 DNA is TGTGCCAGCAGTTTATACCGACCTACAGCCTACGAGCAGTACTTC.

By share of the sample, this clonotype is large. This chain uses TRBV7-6 with TRBJ2-1, with 13 bases matching TRBD2. Germline CDR1 is SGHVS and CDR2 is FNYEAQ. Germline trimming cut 4 bases from V and 10 bases from J; bases unmatched to any gene: 10. The CDR3 is made up of 16 amino acids. The CDR3 reads CASSSRLAGGPGEQFF. The CDR3, as DNA: TGTGCCAGCAGCTCTCGACTAGCGGGGGGCCCGGGGGAGCAGTTCTTC. The whole variable domain, filled in from reference TRBV7-6 and TRBJ2-1, reads GAGVSQSPRYKVTKRGQDVALRCDPISGHVSLYWYRQALGQGPEFLTYFNYEAQQDKSGLPNDRFSAERPEGSISTLTIQRTEQRDSAMYRCASSSRLAGGPGEQFFGPGTRLTVL.

The V and J genes are TRBV4-3 and TRBJ2-1, with TRBD1 as a possible D gene (6 bases). From germline, CDR1 is LGHNA and CDR2 YSLEER. The CDR3 is made up of 18 amino acids. Trimming left V 0 bases short and J 8 bases short, with 23 bases between. The CDR3 protein is CASSQETGPGSRDDEQFF. CDR3 DNA sequence: TGCGCCAGCAGCCAAGAAACAGGGCCTGGGTCCCGAGATGATGAGCAGTTCTTC.

V and J are TRBV20-1 and TRBJ2-7, with TRBD1 matching over 9 bases. The CDR3 sequence is 14 residues long. Germline loops: CDR1 DFQATT, CDR2 SNEGSKA (reference sequence). Germline trimming cut 0 bases from V and 4 bases from J; bases unmatched to any gene: 4. In DNA, the CDR3 is TGCAGTGCTAGAGATAGGGACAGGGAGTACGAGCAGTACTTC. Its translation: CSARDRDREYEQYF.

This clonotype was seen repeatedly, ten times or more. The chain combines TRBV5-4 with TRBJ2-2; 11 bases align to TRBD2. V shed 1 base, J shed 0 bases, and the junction held 5 bases outside the gene matches. Per germline, CDR1 SGHNT and CDR2 YYREEE (reference sequence). The CDR3 is 18 residues long. This CDR3 is CASSLTSGGLSNTGELFF. CDR3 bases: TGTGCCAGCAGCTTGACTAGCGGGGGATTATCGAACACCGGGGAGCTGTTTTTT. The full variable domain, its missing parts supplied by reference TRBV5-4 and TRBJ2-2, is ETGVTQSPTHLIKTRGQQVTLRCSSQSGHNTVSWYQQALGQGPQFIFQYYREEENGRGNFPPRFSGLQFPNYSSELNVNALELDDSALYLCASSLTSGGLSNTGELFFGEGSRLTVL.

This rearrangement joins TRBV2 to TRBJ2-7; 8 nucleotides match TRBD2. CDR3 length equals 14 residues. CDR1 is SNHLY, CDR2 FYNNEI, per germline. Unmatched junction bases numbered 13, after V lost 10 bases and J lost 5 bases. CDR3 sequence reads: CATLERGGGNEQYF. The CDR3, as DNA: TGTGCCACCCTGGAACGGGGGGGCGGCAACGAGCAGTACTTC.

This clonotype showed up many times. V usage is TRBV27 and J usage is TRBJ1-2, with D hard to call. V was pared by 4 bases and J by 1 base, with 13 bases between. The length of the CDR3 is 15 residues. Germline CDR1 reads MNHEY; CDR2 reads SMNVEV (reference sequence). Here the CDR3 reads CASSSTPGLNYGYTF. For the CDR3, the DNA is TGTGCCAGCAGTTCAACCCCGGGTCTTAACTATGGCTACACCTTC.

This clonotype was detected many times. This chain joins TRBV7-8 and TRBJ2-5; D perhaps matches TRBD1 (6 bases). CDR3 size: 13 residues. Germline V gene data show CDR1 as SGHVS and CDR2 as FQNEAQ. Trimming pared 5 bases from V and 1 base from J, leaving 8 bases between. Written as DNA, the CDR3 is TGTGCCAGCAGCGCGGACAGCCAAGAGACCCAGTACTTC. Protein: CASSADSQETQYF.

By its share, this clonotype is medium-sized. V usage is TRBV28 and J usage is TRBJ1-5; D gene unclear. The CDR3 has 10 residues. V lost 6 bases to trimming and J lost 3 bases, with 0 bases between them. Germline CDR1 and CDR2: MDHEN and SYDVKM. The CDR3 loop reads CASSNQPQHF. The CDR3 bases are TGTGCCAGCAGCAATCAGCCCCAGCATTTT.

This chain connects TRBV3-1 to TRBJ2-5, with D uncertain. Germline CDR1 reads LGHDT; CDR2 reads YNNKEL (reference sequence). V dropped 4 bases and J dropped 2 bases, with 11 bases sitting between them. The CDR3 has 14 residues. This CDR3 is CASSLLGGQETQYF. CDR3 nucleotide sequence: TGTGCCAGCAGCCTCTTAGGCGGACAAGAGACCCAGTACTTC.

This clonotype is labeled medium-sized. The V call is TRBV7-3, the J call TRBJ2-2; 7 nucleotides align to TRBD1. Germline CDR1 reads SGHTA; CDR2 reads FQGTGA. Trimming took 2 bases from V and 6 from J; bases not matched to a gene: 0. The CDR3 runs to 13 residues. The CDR3 protein is CASSLQGAGELFF. CDR3 DNA: TGTGCCAGCAGCTTACAGGGGGCCGGGGAGCTGTTTTTT.

This clonotype has ten or more counts. The V call is TRBV5-4, the J call TRBJ2-3; the match to TRBD1 covers 9 bases. With 3 bases clipped from V and 4 bases from J, the junction kept 9 bases outside the gene matches. The germline CDR1 and CDR2 sequences are SGHNT and YYREEE (reference sequence). The CDR3 runs 16 residues. The chain's CDR3 is CASSWTSTGGADTQYF. CDR3 sequence (DNA): TGTGCCAGCAGCTGGACTTCGACAGGGGGTGCAGATACGCAGTATTTT.

This clonotype showed up many times. DNA of the CDR3: TGCAGTGCTAGAGTTCCCTCTACCACTGAAGCTTTCTTT. Protein product: CSARVPSTTEAFF. The J gene is TRBJ1-1, the V gene TRBV20-1; D not certain. With 1 base removed from V and 4 bases from J, the gap between germline ends came to 10 bases. Germline V gives CDR1 DFQATT, CDR2 SNEGSKA (reference sequence). The CDR3 sequence is 13 residues long.

This clonotype was recorded many times. CDR3 region: CASSEGRVDYYGYTF. CDR3 sequence (DNA): TGTGCCAGCAGTGAAGGGCGGGTTGATTACTATGGCTACACCTTC. The chain recombines TRBV2 with TRBJ1-2; D not resolved. The CDR3 extends over 15 amino acids. Germline CDR1 is SNHLY and CDR2 is FYNNEI. With 1 base removed from V and 3 bases from J, the gap between germline ends came to 12 bases.

This clonotype qualifies as medium-sized. The V gene is TRBV7-2, the J gene TRBJ2-1; weak D call: TRBD1 (6 bases). The V end was cut by 1 base, the J end by 5 bases, with 15 bases between. Germline CDR1 reads SGHTA; CDR2 reads FQGNSA. The CDR3 consists of 16 residues. In DNA form, the CDR3 reads TGTGCCAGCAGCTTAGATAACAGGGCTATTCACAATGAGCAGTTCTTC. Its protein is CASSLDNRAIHNEQFF.